The entry below gives a single T cell receptor beta chain sequence along with its context. The antigen it binds to is not known. Per-base qualities were not stored, and no clone one base away is much larger. The CDR3 goes from the cysteine to the phenylalanine over 14 residues. Only the CDR3 part of the read is kept: 42 bases, read in frame from the first base. The germline ends are 8 bases apart after V is trimmed by 2 bases and J by 1 base. In the germline V gene (reference sequence), CDR1 corresponds to LNHDA and CDR2 to SQIVND. This entry comes from a study of blood T cell repertoires in COVID-19 (dated by TCRdb to about 2020). Turning to the overall study: Collaborator samples came from the United States, Italy and Spain and covered acute and convalescent phases of COVID-19. The material from the prospective study consisted of cDNA or gDNA derived from T cells, B-cell-depleted T cells, or PBMCs. Subjects who had been exposed to COVID-19, were actively infected with it, or had recovered from it provided the deeply sampled blood TCRbeta repertoires that made up the dataset. The repertoires were made available in a free public database intended to serve as a resource for research on the immune response to SARS-CoV-2. Samples were obtained from the ongoing ImmuneRACE study (first 160 participants) and from some 1,200 subjects provided by 6 global collaborators. Nearly every sample came with metadata listing a de-identified subject ID, COVID-19 status, age in years and sex. Where available, HLA class I and class II types were taken from metadata supplied by the sample provider and were not determined by assay-based typing. Broad study findings and their caveats: The quantity of clinical and demographic metadata differed by source and by participant and was supplied without curation.

The immunoSEQ Assay, a bias-controlled multiplex PCR, was used to amplify TCRbeta CDR3 regions from genomic DNA. The study's own analysis went as follows. The number of nucleated cells in each sample was estimated by amplification of reference gene primers within the assay. Sequence reads were collapsed and filtered to measure the absolute abundance of every unique TCRbeta CDR3 rearrangement. Productive Simpson clonality was computed per sample as the square root of Simpson's diversity index over productive rearrangements. TCRdb carries this immuneACCESS record with in-frame sequences only. Its versions omit some clonotypes, under half of them owing to an unresolved V gene in the studies checked, with the rest unexplained. The DNA was the basis for D and trimming; V, J and clone size are from that table. This sample comprises some 130,000 clones, around nine tenths of them detected only once. Around 4.5% of the sample belongs to the ten largest clones.

In Seattle, one collaborating source enrolled patients while the infection was active and tracked those patients longitudinally over the course of disease. The collaborating institutions used their own protocols to collect whole blood in K2EDTA tubes. For TCRbeta analysis, collaborators shipped samples in one of three forms: frozen whole blood, isolated PBMCs, or DNA extracted from either of those sample types. The chain joins TRBV19 to TRBJ1-1, with TRBD1 as a weak D call on 6 bases. Sequences were obtained from peripheral blood. This sequence was found in a man in his fifties or sixties with COVID-19, enrolled during active disease. The CDR3 reads as follows: CASSIRGGNTEAFF. The nucleotide sequence is TGTGCCAGTAGTATAAGGGGGGGGAACACTGAAGCTTTCTTT.